Sequencing of this T cell receptor beta chain was carried out in a study of blood T cell repertoires in COVID-19. Authors' processing steps: Cell counts per sample came from amplifying reference gene primers. TCRdb keeps only in-frame clones here, not all; method: immunoSEQ multiplex PCR. The V and J calls and the clone size are those of that table, but D and trimming were determined from the DNA. The table records 200,000 to 250,000 clones, 75% to 90% of them present only once. Trimming stripped 2 bases from V and 8 bases from J, with 21 bases between. Looked up from germline, CDR1 is KGHSH and CDR2 is LQKENI. This CDR3 region has 16 residues. Clinical history reported by participants formed the basis on which cohorts were assigned.

This sequence was found in a young woman in a cohort exposed to, infected with or recovered from COVID-19 (not recorded which). The chain has TRBV18 and TRBJ1-2; D uncertain. The sample was PBMCs or T cells enriched from blood (not recorded which). CDR3 loop: CASSPDLTRSLGGYTF. CDR3 nucleotide sequence: TGTGCCAGCTCACCAGACCTCACTCGTAGCCTTGGAGGCTACACCTTC.